One sample yielded the 19 T cell receptor beta chains listed below, sequenced in a study of Graves' ophthalmopathy and Graves' hyperthyroidism. The authors amplified TCR beta CDR3 regions from RNA transcripts. A first-round RT-PCR used HTBI primers, followed by a second-round multiplex PCR. TCRdb analysed the multiplex PCR reads with MiXCR anew, one entry per CDR3 protein. The sample gives about 220,000 distinct CDR3 sequences, approximately 21% of which show up once; under 55% is in the top ten. Sequenced: peripheral blood. The receptors originated from a woman between 50 and 59 years old with Graves' ophthalmopathy.

CDR3 in amino acids: CASSPPGGGYHEQYF. CDR3 in DNA: TGTGCCAGCAGCCCCCCCGGGGGGGGTTACCACGAGCAGTACTTC. J is TRBJ2-7 and V is TRBV7-2; the match to TRBD2 covers 8 bases. The CDR3 is made up of 15 amino acids. The V segment lost 5 bases and the J segment 5 bases; nucleotides outside the gene matches: 11. Per germline, CDR1 SGHTA and CDR2 FQGNSA. Full variable domain (remainder filled in from reference TRBV7-2 and TRBJ2-7): GAGVSQSPSNKVTEKGKDVELRCDPISGHTALYWYRQSLGQGLEFLIYFQGNSAPDKSGLPSDRFSAERTGGSVSTLTIQRTQQEDSAVYLCASSPPGGGYHEQYFGPGTRLTVT.

In its sample, this clonotype was seen many times. V usage is TRBV3-1 and J usage is TRBJ1-1; D remains ambiguous. The CDR3 has 12 amino acids. Germline CDR1 and CDR2: LGHDT and YNNKEL (reference sequence). V was pared by 4 bases and J by 7 bases, with 10 bases between. The CDR3 nucleotides are TGTGCCAGCAGCCCTAAGGAGCGTGAAGCTTTCTTT. Translated: CASSPKEREAFF.

V gene TRBV24-1 combines with J gene TRBJ2-2; 8 bases agree with TRBD2. The germline gives CDR1 KGHDR, CDR2 SFDVKD. CDR3 length equals 14 residues. V was pared by 3 bases and J by 6 bases, with 2 bases of the junction left unmatched. CDR3 bases: TGTGCCACCAGTGATGGGACTAGGCCCGGGGAGCTGTTTTTT. It translates to CATSDGTRPGELFF.

This clonotype has ten or more counts. J is TRBJ1-6 and V is TRBV4-1; D ambiguous. Trimming took 0 bases from V and 7 from J, leaving 13 bases between them. Germline lookup yields CDR1 MGHRA and CDR2 YSYEKL. The CDR3 contains 16 residues. The DNA of the CDR3 is TGCGCCAGCAGCCAAGATCGTCGGGGAGGGAATTCACCCCTCCACTTT. It is translated as CASSQDRRGGNSPLHF.

Many counts were recorded for this clonotype. This rearrangement joins TRBV6-1 to TRBJ2-7; D gene uncertain. Germline V CDR1 and CDR2: MNHNS, SASEGT. This CDR3 is built from 11 residues. V dropped 5 bases and J dropped 5 bases, with 7 bases sitting between them. The CDR3 bases are TGTGCCAGCAGTCCTCTCAACGAGCAGTACTTC. It is translated as CASSPLNEQYF.

This sequence joins TRBV28 and TRBJ2-7; TRBD2 matches 8 bases. Germline V gene sequence: CDR1 MDHEN, CDR2 SYDVKM. The junction had 8 bases not matched to a gene; V was cut back by 4 bases and J by 6 bases. This CDR3 is built from 14 residues. The CDR3 here is CASSSTGGRSEQYF. DNA for the CDR3: TGTGCCAGCAGTTCTACGGGAGGGAGGAGCGAGCAGTACTTC.

This clonotype has ten or more counts. This chain joins TRBV2 and TRBJ2-5, with 9 bases fitting TRBD1. The CDR3 loop spans 16 amino acids. Germline-derived CDR1 and CDR2 are SNHLY and FYNNEI. Trimming at V came to 3 bases and at J to 4 bases, leaving 9 bases not matched to a gene. CDR3 coding DNA: TGTGCCAGCAGTGACCAAACAGGGGGCATGACAGAGACCCAGTACTTC. This translates into CASSDQTGGMTETQYF.

This clonotype was seen a few times. This may come from a read error, since a much larger clone is one base off. This chain links TRBV19 with TRBJ1-1; possibly TRBD1 for D (6 bases). The V end lost 9 bases, the J end lost 5 bases, and 16 bases lay between the germline ends. Per germline, CDR1 LNHDA and CDR2 SQIVND (reference sequence). The CDR3 runs to 13 residues. The CDR3 DNA sequence: TGTGCCAGCTCGGGGGGGCCGTGGACTGAAGCTTTCTTT. Protein: CASSGGPWTEAFF.

This clonotype was recorded a few times. The rearrangement uses TRBV27 and TRBJ2-4, with no clear D. V lost 2 bases to trimming and J lost 6 bases, with 5 bases between them. The CDR3 is 12 residues long. In germline, CDR1 is MNHEY, CDR2 SMNVEV (reference sequence). CDR3 loop: CASSLRRNIQYF. The DNA for the CDR3 is TGTGCCAGCAGTTTACGCAGAAACATTCAGTACTTC.

This clonotype was counted many times. V is TRBV28 and J is TRBJ2-7; no reliable D call. Trimming removed 6 bases at V and 5 bases at J, with 17 bases between. There are 14 residues in the CDR3. The V gene's germline CDR1 is MDHEN and CDR2 SYDVKM. For the CDR3, the DNA is TGTGCCAGCAGCTCGGGCACCTGGGCGGACGAGCAGTACTTC. It encodes CASSSGTWADEQYF.

This clonotype was counted many times. The rearrangement links TRBV7-9 to TRBJ1-2; 8 bases line up with TRBD1. CDR1 is SEHNR and CDR2 is FQNEAQ in the germline V gene (reference sequence). The CDR3 has 15 amino acids. V dropped 5 bases and J dropped 5; count of bases not matched to a gene: 10. CDR3 region: CASSSTGTGFYGYTF. The CDR3 DNA reads as TGTGCCAGCAGCAGCACCGGGACAGGCTTTTATGGCTACACCTTC.

The rearrangement links TRBV7-2 to TRBJ2-5; TRBD1 aligns across 9 bases. CDR1 and CDR2 (germline): SGHTA, FQGNSA. V lost 5 bases to trimming and J lost 1 base; unmatched junction nucleotides: 8. The CDR3 length is 16 residues. The CDR3: CASSATGTGTQETQYF. The CDR3 DNA reads as TGTGCCAGCAGCGCAACCGGGACAGGGACCCAAGAGACCCAGTACTTC.

The rearrangement links TRBV15 to TRBJ2-7; possible D gene TRBD1, 6 bases. From germline, CDR1 is LNHNV and CDR2 YYDKDF (reference sequence). Trimming removed 0 bases at V and 1 base at J, with 16 bases between. This CDR3 region has 17 residues. The CDR3 bases are TGTGCCACCAGCAGAGATTCCGGGCCAGGGGTATCCTACGAGCAGTACTTC. This encodes CATSRDSGPGVSYEQYF.

The rearrangement links TRBV28 to TRBJ2-5; 15 positions match TRBD2. Germline CDR1 reads MDHEN; CDR2 reads SYDVKM. Trimming at V came to 1 base and at J to 1 base, leaving 10 bases not matched to a gene. This CDR3 comprises 20 residues. The CDR3 here is CASSLFGRTSGGEPQETQYF. DNA of the CDR3: TGTGCCAGCAGTTTATTCGGCCGGACTAGCGGGGGGGAACCCCAAGAGACCCAGTACTTC.

There are many counts of this clonotype. The chain links TRBV28 to TRBJ2-7, with 10 bases lining up with TRBD1. V trimming: 4 bases; J trimming: 2 bases; junction bases outside the gene matches: 5. In germline, CDR1 is MDHEN, CDR2 SYDVKM. The CDR3 runs 15 residues. Here the CDR3 DNA reads TGTGCCAGCAGTTCGACAGGGGGCCACCCCTACGAGCAGTACTTC. Its protein is CASSSTGGHPYEQYF.

This clonotype was detected ten times or more. CDR3 bases: TGTGCCAGCAGTTTCTATAGACAAGACCAAGAGACCCAGTACTTC. Residues: CASSFYRQDQETQYF. The chain uses TRBV12-3 or TRBV12-4 and TRBJ2-5; D is undetermined. V lost 3 bases and J 0 bases, leaving 11 bases between the germline ends. There are 15 residues in the CDR3.

This clonotype was found many times. The chain recombines TRBV11-2 with TRBJ2-7; the match to TRBD2 covers 15 bases. CDR3 length equals 16 residues. With V trimmed by 1 base and J by 5 bases, 3 bases remained unmatched. CDR1 SGHAT and CDR2 FQNNGV come from the germline V gene. CDR3 sequence reads: CASSLGGTSGGHEQYF. The DNA of the CDR3 is TGTGCCAGCAGCTTAGGCGGGACTAGCGGGGGGCACGAGCAGTACTTC.

In its sample, this clonotype was seen many times. The chain recombines TRBV6-1 with TRBJ2-7, with TRBD1 identical over 9 bases. From germline, CDR1 is MNHNS and CDR2 SASEGT. With 6 bases clipped from V and 5 bases from J, the junction kept 8 bases outside the gene matches. The CDR3 has 14 amino acids. CDR3 DNA: TGTGCCAGCAGGCCCCGGGACAGGGCTAACGAGCAGTACTTC. This encodes CASRPRDRANEQYF.

Ten or more counts support this clonotype. The chain has TRBV19 and TRBJ2-2; D remains ambiguous. The germline CDR1 and CDR2 sequences are LNHDA and SQIVND (reference sequence). The CDR3 extends over 9 amino acids. V was trimmed by 11 bases and J by 8 bases, leaving 6 bases between them. CDR3 sequence (DNA): TGTGCCCCCCTAGGGGAGCTGTTTTTT. This gives the protein CAPLGELFF. The variable domain in full, with the rest retrieved from reference TRBV19 and TRBJ2-2, is DGGITQSPKYLFRKEGQNVTLSCEQNLNHDAMYWYRQDPGQGLRLIYYSQIVNDFQKGDIAEGYSVSREKKESFPLTVTSAQKNPTAFYLCAPLGELFFGEGSRLTVL.